Listed below are T cell receptor beta chains from one sample, sequenced in a study of glioma-infiltrating T cells. TCRdb independently ran MiXCR on the multiplex PCR reads; one entry per CDR3 protein. The sample consists of around 150,000 distinct CDR3 sequences, roughly two fifths of them appearing once. Specimen: glioma tissue, nonneoplastic brain tissue, or PBMCs (not recorded which). These receptor sequences come from a human donor with low-grade glioma or glioblastoma, undergoing nonglioma brain surgery, or in good health (not recorded which). Each CDR3 is given with its conserved first and last residue. A D gene is named only where the DNA matches it firmly. Only some rows state a clone size, as once, few, many or a class for expanded clones.

v_gene	abundance	j_gene	d_gene	CDR3aa	CDR3nt
TRBV27	NA	TRBJ2-5	NA	CASSLSNRFTEETQYF	TGTGCCAGCAGTTTATCGAACCGATTCACAGAAGAGACCCAGTACTTC
TRBV11-1	NA	TRBJ2-3	TRBD1	CASTSPSGDRHTDTQYF	TGTGCCAGCACCTCCCCCTCTGGGGACAGACACACAGATACGCAGTATTTT
TRBV28	once	TRBJ1-2	TRBD1	CASRRTGSNYGYTF	TGTGCCAGCAGGCGGACAGGCAGCAACTATGGCTACACCTTC
TRBV4-1	NA	TRBJ1-1	NA	CDSSQDLGSPEAFF	TGCGACAGCAGCCAAGATTTGGGGAGTCCTGAAGCTTTCTTT
TRBV6-1	NA	TRBJ1-1	NA	CASAITDGYTEALF	TGCGCCTCAGCAATAACAGATGGGTACACTGAAGCTCTCTTT
TRBV19	once	TRBJ1-1	NA	CASSITGQMNTEAFF	TGTGCCAGTAGTATTACGGGACAAATGAACACTGAAGCTTTCTTT
TRBV6-1	many	TRBJ2-3	TRBD2	CASSRQAGSTDTQYF	TGTGCCAGCAGTCGACAAGCGGGGAGCACAGATACGCAGTATTTT
TRBV4-3	few	TRBJ2-1	TRBD2	CASSQVASGSSYNEQFF	TGCGCCAGCAGCCAAGTGGCTAGCGGGAGCTCCTACAATGAGCAGTTCTTC
TRBV6-2/TRBV6-3	NA	TRBJ2-2	NA	CASRKLGTGELFF	TGTGCCAGCAGAAAACTAGGCACCGGGGAGCTGTTTTTT
TRBV28	few	TRBJ1-1	NA	CASSWGVGASYTEAFF	TGTGCCAGCAGTTGGGGGGTCGGGGCCTCGTACACTGAAGCTTTCTTT
TRBV12-3/TRBV12-4	NA	TRBJ2-3	TRBD2	CASSQRGEYTDTQYF	TGTGCCAGCAGTCAGCGGGGGGAATACACAGATACGCAGTATTTT
TRBV20-1	NA	TRBJ2-7	NA	CSAVKGDEQYF	TGCAGTGCCGTGAAGGGAGACGAGCAGTACTTC
TRBV4-3	NA	TRBJ2-7	NA	CASSQENHYEQYF	TGCGCCAGCAGCCAAGAAAACCACTACGAGCAGTACTTC
TRBV5-4	NA	TRBJ2-5	NA	CASSLDLQETQYF	TGTGCCAGCAGCTTGGATTTACAAGAGACCCAGTACTTC
TRBV7-9	NA	TRBJ1-1	NA	CASSGERGGTEAFF	TGTGCCAGCAGCGGCGAGCGGGGGGGCACTGAAGCTTTCTTT
TRBV7-6	many	TRBJ2-7	NA	CARSPGYEQYF	TGTGCCCGCAGCCCAGGCTACGAGCAGTACTTC
TRBV6-1	few	TRBJ2-7	TRBD1	CASSEAPGQFAYEQYF	TGTGCCAGCAGTGAAGCTCCGGGACAGTTTGCCTACGAGCAGTACTTC
TRBV11-2	NA	TRBJ2-3	NA	CASSLEKHTDTQYF	TGTGCCAGCAGCTTAGAGAAACACACAGATACGCAGTATTTT
TRBV2	few	TRBJ2-1	NA	CASSITSYNEQFF	TGTGCCAGCAGTATAACTAGTTACAATGAGCAGTTCTTC
TRBV6-1	NA	TRBJ2-7	NA	CASSPYAGDYEQYF	TGTGCCAGCTCCCCTTACGCAGGTGACTACGAGCAGTACTTC
TRBV20-1	NA	TRBJ1-2	NA	CSAEHKTAPPADGYTF	TGCAGTGCTGAACATAAGACAGCCCCCCCAGCGGATGGCTACACCTTC
TRBV6-1	NA	TRBJ1-2	NA	CASSEEVAGGNYGYTF	TGTGCCAGCAGTGAAGAGGTGGCAGGTGGTAACTATGGCTACACCTTC
TRBV14	NA	TRBJ2-3	NA	CASSQGGSTQYF	TGTGCCAGCAGCCAAGGGGGGTCTACGCAGTATTTT
TRBV2	NA	TRBJ1-5	NA	CASSVSLINNNQPQHF	TGTGCCAGCAGTGTTTCCCTAATAAATAACAATCAGCCCCAGCATTTT
TRBV6-1	NA	TRBJ1-5	NA	CASSLPPDGNQPQHF	TGTGCCAGCAGCCTTCCCCCCGACGGGAATCAGCCCCAGCATTTT
TRBV6-1	NA	TRBJ2-1	NA	CASSLDPGRPSHNEQFF	TGTGCCAGCAGCCTAGACCCTGGGAGACCCTCCCACAATGAGCAGTTCTTC
TRBV6-1	NA	TRBJ1-1	NA	CASNRLTGLNTEAFF	TGTGCCAGCAATCGGCTGACAGGACTGAACACTGAAGCTTTCTTT
TRBV19	NA	TRBJ1-6	NA	CASRLSYNSPLHF	TGTGCCAGTCGGCTCTCCTATAATTCACCCCTCCACTTT
TRBV6-1	few	TRBJ2-1	NA	CASSYIQVEQFF	TGTGCCAGCAGTTATATCCAAGTAGAGCAGTTCTTC
TRBV12-5	once	TRBJ2-5	TRBD1	CASGAGRTGQETQYF	TGTGCTAGTGGTGCAGGAAGGACAGGTCAAGAGACCCAGTACTTC
TRBV7-3	few	TRBJ2-3	NA	CASRGPSTDTQYF	TGTGCCAGCAGGGGGCCCAGCACAGATACGCAGTATTTT
TRBV6-2/TRBV6-3	many	TRBJ1-1	TRBD1	CASSYGGTANTEAFF	TGTGCCAGCAGTTACGGGGGGACAGCCAACACTGAAGCTTTCTTT
TRBV4-3	NA	TRBJ1-5	NA	CASSQDGKGGNQPQHF	TGCGCCAGCAGCCAAGATGGAAAGGGAGGCAATCAGCCCCAGCATTTT
TRBV6-1	NA	TRBJ2-7	NA	CASSEMQTYEQYF	TGTGCCAGCAGTGAAATGCAGACCTACGAGCAGTACTTC